The 7 T cell receptor beta chains reported below all come from one sample, sequenced in a study of brain T cells in children with intractable seizures. As for time point: blood from clinic visit 5 months post-surgery; TSC patient then seizure free. Here immunoSEQ multiplex PCR was the method, and the copy in TCRdb shows in-frame clones only, minus some. This table holds about 340,000 clones, roughly 92% found once. The input for sequencing was peripheral blood, taken 4 to 5 months after surgery. The receptors were sampled from a boy in the first two years of life with tuberous sclerosis and intractable seizures.

The CDR3 DNA follows: TGCGCCAGCAGCCGATACTACACGGGCTCCTGGGGCGAGCAGTACTTC. It codes for CASSRYYTGSWGEQYF. The chain links TRBV4-1 to TRBJ2-7, with D hard to call. Germline V gives CDR1 MGHRA, CDR2 YSYEKL. V gave up 4 bases and J gave up 6 bases, with 22 bases separating them. The CDR3 consists of 16 residues.

The rearrangement joins TRBV15 to TRBJ2-1, with D perhaps TRBD1 or TRBD2 (6 bases each). Trimming removed 7 bases at V and 6 bases at J, with 13 bases between. Germline V gene sequence: CDR1 LNHNV, CDR2 YYDKDF (reference sequence). The CDR3 is 13 amino acids. The CDR3 region is CATKEGTINEQFF. DNA for the CDR3: TGTGCCACCAAGGAGGGGACAATCAATGAGCAGTTCTTC.

The chain is built from TRBV27 and TRBJ2-7; 10 bases are a match to TRBD2. The CDR3 is 13 residues long. The V gene's germline CDR1 is MNHEY and CDR2 SMNVEV (reference sequence). The J segment lost 5 bases and the V segment lost 10 bases, leaving 8 bases of the junction unmatched. In nucleotides, the CDR3 is TGTGCCACCTCACTAGCGGGGAATCACGAGCAGTACTTC. Translating gives CATSLAGNHEQYF.

This clone was recorded a few times. The gene calls are TRBV9 and TRBJ2-1; 15 positions agree with TRBD2. V shed 2 bases and J 7 bases; nucleotides not matched to a gene: 16. The CDR3 loop spans 20 amino acids. Germline V gene sequence: CDR1 SGDLS, CDR2 YYNGEE. Written as DNA, the CDR3 is TGTGCCAGCAGCGTCTCCGGAGGGCGCGGAGGACTAGCGGGAGGGAATGAGCAGTTCTTC. This codes for CASSVSGGRGGLAGGNEQFF.

This chain connects TRBV27 to TRBJ1-1, with no clear D. The CDR3 has 12 residues. V dropped 5 bases and J dropped 1 base, with 5 bases sitting between them. In germline, CDR1 is MNHEY, CDR2 SMNVEV (reference sequence). CDR3 loop: CASSGPNTEAFF. CDR3 bases: TGTGCCAGCAGTGGCCCGAACACTGAAGCTTTCTTT.

This clone turned up a few times. The chain has TRBV7-8 and TRBJ2-2, with 11 bases matching TRBD2. This CDR3 is 17 amino acids long. Germline V lookup: CDR1 SGHVS, CDR2 FQNEAQ. Trimming removed 2 bases from V and 1 base from J; junction bases left unmatched: 3. CDR3: CASSLTGLAGNTGELFF. Written as DNA, the CDR3 is TGTGCCAGCAGCTTAACTGGACTAGCGGGGAACACCGGGGAGCTGTTTTTT.

V usage is TRBV5-1 and J usage is TRBJ1-5; D is unresolved. Germline CDR1 is SGHRS and CDR2 is YFSETQ. V was cut by 0 bases and J by 7 bases, with 11 bases left in between. The CDR3 runs 14 residues. The CDR3 protein is CASSLAPSGQPQHF. CDR3 nucleotide sequence: TGCGCCAGCAGCTTGGCCCCATCCGGACAGCCCCAGCATTTT.